This record looks at one T cell receptor beta chain sequence and its context. The V end was cut by 1 base, the J end by 0 bases, with 4 bases between. The CDR3 is 14 residues long. Per germline, CDR1 LNHNV and CDR2 YYDKDF (reference sequence). These data originate in a study of technical replicates of blood from a few donors. Measured with immunoSEQ multiplex PCR; TCRdb has only the in-frame clones, and not every one. Of around 70,000 clones listed, 95% to 98% are singletons. This chain connects TRBV15 to TRBJ1-5; D is ambiguous. Specimen: T cells isolated from PBMCs. This sequence originates from a human donor in good health. In nucleotides, the CDR3 is TGTGCCACCAGCAGAGTAGATAGCAATCAGCCCCAGCATTTT. Protein sequence: CATSRVDSNQPQHF.